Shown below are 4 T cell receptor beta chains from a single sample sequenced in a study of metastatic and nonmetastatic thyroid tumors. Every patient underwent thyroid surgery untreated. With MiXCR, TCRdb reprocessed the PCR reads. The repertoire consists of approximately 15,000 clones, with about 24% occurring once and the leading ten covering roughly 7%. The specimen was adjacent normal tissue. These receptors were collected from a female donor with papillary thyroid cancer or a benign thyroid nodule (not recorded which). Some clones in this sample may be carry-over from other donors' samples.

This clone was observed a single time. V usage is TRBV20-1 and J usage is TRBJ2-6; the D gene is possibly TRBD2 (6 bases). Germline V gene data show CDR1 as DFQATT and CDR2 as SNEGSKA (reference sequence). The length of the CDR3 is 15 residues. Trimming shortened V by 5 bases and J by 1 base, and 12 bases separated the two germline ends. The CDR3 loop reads CSARDGGSGANVLTF. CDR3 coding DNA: TGCAGTGCTCGGGACGGGGGATCTGGGGCCAACGTCCTGACTTTC.

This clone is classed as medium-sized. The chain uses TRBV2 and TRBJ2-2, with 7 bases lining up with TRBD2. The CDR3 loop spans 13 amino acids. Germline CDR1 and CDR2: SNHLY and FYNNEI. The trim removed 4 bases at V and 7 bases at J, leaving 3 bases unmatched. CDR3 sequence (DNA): TGTGCCAGCAGTGCCCGGGACTACGGGGAGCTGTTTTTT. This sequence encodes CASSARDYGELFF. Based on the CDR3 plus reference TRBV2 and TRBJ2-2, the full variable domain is EPEVTQTPSHQVTQMGQEVILRCVPISNHLYFYWYRQILGQKVEFLVSFYNNEISEKSEIFDDQFSVERPDGSNFTLKIRSTKLEDSAMYFCASSARDYGELFFGEGSRLTVL.

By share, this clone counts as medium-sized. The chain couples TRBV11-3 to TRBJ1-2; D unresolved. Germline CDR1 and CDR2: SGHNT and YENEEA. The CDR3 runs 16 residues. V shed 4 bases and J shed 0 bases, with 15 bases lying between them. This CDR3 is CASSSLSGVANYGYTF. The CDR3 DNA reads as TGTGCCAGCAGCTCTCTCTCCGGGGTAGCTAACTATGGCTACACCTTC.

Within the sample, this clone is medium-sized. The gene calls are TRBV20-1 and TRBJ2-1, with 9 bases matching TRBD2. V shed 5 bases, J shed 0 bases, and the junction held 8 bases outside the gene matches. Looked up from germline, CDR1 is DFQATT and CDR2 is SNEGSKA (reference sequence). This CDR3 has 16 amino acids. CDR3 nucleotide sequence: TGCAGTGCTGCCGATAGCGGGGGAAACTCCTACAATGAGCAGTTCTTC. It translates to CSAADSGGNSYNEQFF.